Sequencing of this TCR beta chain was carried out in a study of T cell responses to AZD1222 COVID-19 vaccine. The study, taken as a whole, reports: Baseline seropositivity characterized only a handful of AZD1222 recipients.

Sequencing was performed with immunoSEQ multiplex PCR; in TCRdb, only in-frame clones are kept and a portion is missing. The sample carries just under 85,000 clones, about 90% recorded once. The CDR3 totals 16 residues. CDR1 is LNHDA and CDR2 is SQIVND in the germline V gene (reference sequence). Trimming removed 7 bases at V and 0 bases at J, with 16 bases between. For this clone: The antigen remains unidentified.

The sample consisted of peripheral blood, taken on day 0 of AZD1222 vaccination. The chain couples TRBV19 to TRBJ1-5; D unclear. The sequence derives from an adult in good health. The CDR3 is CASMARALYSNQPQHF. The CDR3 DNA follows: TGTGCCAGTATGGCTAGGGCCCTTTATAGCAATCAGCCCCAGCATTTT. Full variable domain (rest looked up from reference TRBV19 and TRBJ1-5): DGGITQSPKYLFRKEGQNVTLSCEQNLNHDAMYWYRQDPGQGLRLIYYSQIVNDFQKGDIAEGYSVSREKKESFPLTVTSAQKNPTAFYLCASMARALYSNQPQHFGDGTRLSIL.